This TCR beta chain was retrieved from a study of shared T cell receptors in the human thymus. Some clones are missing from TCRdb's copy, which holds only in-frame ones; the method was immunoSEQ multiplex PCR. The data show roughly 500,000 clones, 75% to 85% seen once. The V segment lost 5 bases and the J segment 0 bases; nucleotides outside the gene matches: 18. CDR3 length equals 19 residues. Germline V lookup: CDR1 MDHEN, CDR2 SYDVKM. These data were likewise used in another study, on human thymus T cells. Per that study: The thymus was resected at corrective cardiac surgery. Across thymic and blood repertoires, the usage of V and J genes appeared to be biased. Unrelated people showed highly overlapping thymic repertoires, related research reported.

The clonotype originates from a boy less than two years old with a congenital heart defect. The rearrangement links TRBV28 to TRBJ2-5, with TRBD1 identical over 7 bases. Sample: thymocytes. CDR3 nucleotide sequence: TGTGCCAGCAGTCCGACCGGGACAGCCTTTTCCCTGTACCAAGAGACCCAGTACTTC. Amino acids: CASSPTGTAFSLYQETQYF.